Below are 14 T cell receptor beta chains sequenced from a single sample in a study of blood T cell repertoires in COVID-19 (dated by TCRdb to the early 2020s). Library preparation used the immunoSEQ multiplex PCR assay. TCRdb carries this immuneACCESS record with in-frame sequences only. Its versions omit some clonotypes, under half of them owing to an unresolved V gene in the studies checked, with the rest unexplained. In this sample the table shows 200,000 to 300,000 clones, around 88% of which occur a single time. Of the sample, about 2.3% is held by the ten largest clones. The specimen sequenced was PBMCs or T cells enriched from blood (not recorded which). These receptors all come from a woman in her thirties or forties with acute COVID-19.

The V gene is TRBV5-4, the J gene TRBJ1-2, with D perhaps matching TRBD1 (5 bases). The CDR3 consists of 13 residues. Germline V lookup: CDR1 SGHNT, CDR2 YYREEE (reference sequence). The V end lost 7 bases, the J end lost 3 bases, and 13 bases lay between the germline ends. The CDR3 DNA sequence: TGTGCCAGCCGGCCGGAGGGACACTATGGCTACACCTTC. It specifies CASRPEGHYGYTF. The full variable domain, its missing parts supplied by reference TRBV5-4 and TRBJ1-2, is ETGVTQSPTHLIKTRGQQVTLRCSSQSGHNTVSWYQQALGQGPQFIFQYYREEENGRGNFPPRFSGLQFPNYSSELNVNALELDDSALYLCASRPEGHYGYTFGSGTRLTVV.

This clone turned up a few times. The chain recombines TRBV5-5 with TRBJ1-1; a possible D gene is TRBD1 (6 bases). Trimming took 5 bases from V and 0 from J, leaving 14 bases between them. This CDR3 spans 15 amino acids. Germline CDR1 is SGHKS and CDR2 is YYEKEE (reference sequence). As DNA, the CDR3 is TGTGCCAGCAGGTCCCTCAGGGGCCTGAACACTGAAGCTTTCTTT. As protein: CASRSLRGLNTEAFF.

V gene TRBV11-2 combines with J gene TRBJ2-5, with 9 bases identical to TRBD1. CDR1 is SGHAT and CDR2 is FQNNGV in the germline V gene. V shed 8 bases and J 4 bases; nucleotides not matched to a gene: 8. The CDR3 extends over 14 amino acids. CDR3 sequence reads: CASGGQGFGETQYF. In nucleotides, the CDR3 is TGTGCCAGCGGAGGACAGGGGTTCGGAGAGACCCAGTACTTC.

This clone has a single count. The rearrangement links TRBV5-4 to TRBJ1-1; TRBD1 matches at 8 bases. After removal of 1 base from V and 10 bases from J, the junction contained 6 bases not matched to a gene. Germline V CDR1 and CDR2: SGHNT, YYREEE (reference sequence). The CDR3 is 13 amino acids. The CDR3 DNA sequence: TGTGCCAGCAGCTTGCGCTTAACAGGGGGAGCTTTCTTT. Encoded protein: CASSLRLTGGAFF.

The chain links TRBV6-5 to TRBJ1-1; possibly TRBD1 for D (6 bases). With 0 bases removed from V and 4 bases from J, the gap between germline ends came to 9 bases. Germline V gene lookup returns CDR1 MNHEY and CDR2 SVGAGI. This CDR3 spans 14 amino acids. The CDR3 here is CASSYSSGATEAFF. CDR3 coding DNA: TGTGCCAGCAGTTACTCGTCAGGGGCCACTGAAGCTTTCTTT.

The chain employs TRBV5-5 and TRBJ2-3, with a weak D call TRBD1 (5 bases). The CDR3 runs to 16 residues. Germline CDR1 reads SGHKS; CDR2 reads YYEKEE (reference sequence). Trimming stripped 0 bases from V and 0 bases from J, with 11 bases between. The CDR3 protein is CASSLGRGSSTDTQYF. The DNA of the CDR3 is TGTGCCAGCAGCTTGGGTAGGGGATCTAGCACAGATACGCAGTATTTT.

This chain joins TRBV3-1 (or the pseudogene TRBV3-2) and TRBJ2-3; D is possibly TRBD2 (7 bases). The CDR3 sequence is 17 residues long. V lost 1 base and J lost 1, with 15 bases in between. Per germline, CDR1 LGHDT and CDR2 YNNKEL (reference sequence). The CDR3 sequence is CASSQAPGGWGTDTQYF. The CDR3 nucleotides read TGTGCCAGCAGCCAAGCTCCGGGGGGCTGGGGCACAGATACGCAGTATTTT.

The chain employs TRBV5-1 and TRBJ2-5, with a tentative D call TRBD1 (6 bases). Germline V lookup: CDR1 SGHRS, CDR2 YFSETQ. Trimming pared 3 bases from V and 5 bases from J, leaving 20 bases between. The CDR3 runs to 16 residues. DNA of the CDR3: TGCGCCAGCAGCTCCCGAGGCAGGGCTCAGGGGGAGACCCAGTACTTC. Its protein product is CASSSRGRAQGETQYF. Full variable domain (missing parts from reference TRBV5-1 and TRBJ2-5): KAGVTQTPRYLIKTRGQQVTLSCSPISGHRSVSWYQQTPGQGLQFLFEYFSETQRNKGNFPGRFSGRQFSNSRSEMNVSTLELGDSALYLCASSSRGRAQGETQYFGPGTRLLVL.

The V call is TRBV5-4, the J call TRBJ2-1, with 8 bases matching TRBD2. The junction had 16 bases not matched to a gene; V was cut back by 1 base and J by 10 bases. Germline assignment: CDR1 SGHNT and CDR2 YYREEE (reference sequence). This CDR3 is 17 amino acids long. CDR3 sequence: CASSLWSGVAGFAEQFF. The DNA for the CDR3 is TGTGCCAGCAGCTTGTGGTCGGGAGTAGCGGGATTTGCAGAGCAGTTCTTC.

This clone was picked up one time. This chain uses TRBV10-2 with TRBJ1-1; TRBD1 might be the D (5 bases). This CDR3 comprises 14 residues. V lost 0 bases and J lost 1, with 6 bases in between. In germline, CDR1 is WSHSY, CDR2 SAAADI. CDR3 nucleotides: TGCGCCAGCAGTGAGTCTCAGGGGAACACTGAAGCTTTCTTT. Amino acids: CASSESQGNTEAFF.

The rearrangement uses TRBV6-6 and TRBJ1-2, with D tentatively TRBD1 (5 bases). Trimming took 6 bases from V and 4 from J, leaving 12 bases between them. This CDR3 has 13 amino acids. Germline CDR1 and CDR2: MNHNY and SVGAGI (reference sequence). The CDR3 protein is CASSSTVLYGYTF. The CDR3 DNA follows: TGTGCCAGCAGCTCGACAGTCCTCTATGGCTACACCTTC.

The sample holds a few counts of this clone. This chain connects TRBV5-6 to TRBJ1-1, with 7 bases aligning to TRBD1. Germline V gives CDR1 SGHDT, CDR2 YYEEEE. V lost 3 bases, J lost 1 base, and 12 bases stayed unmatched. CDR3 length equals 17 residues. CDR3 sequence reads: CASSSPSQGGPNTEAFF. The CDR3 DNA sequence: TGTGCCAGCAGCTCTCCCTCCCAGGGGGGTCCGAACACTGAAGCTTTCTTT.

Regarding this clone: The junction differs from germline at one of its ends, possibly a read error. This chain connects TRBV7-9 to TRBJ2-4, with 11 positions matching TRBD2. Germline CDR1 and CDR2: SEHNR and FQNEAQ (reference sequence). CDR3 size: 14 residues. The CDR3 loop is CASSEGTSGIGWDF. CDR3 DNA: TGTGCCAGCAGCGAGGGGACTAGCGGAATAGGTTGGGACTTC.

This clone was detected a few times. The chain employs TRBV3-1 (or the pseudogene TRBV3-2) and TRBJ2-7, with 11 bases lining up with TRBD2. The CDR3 has 19 amino acids. Germline assignment: CDR1 LGHDT and CDR2 YNNKEL (reference sequence). V lost 4 bases, J lost 5 bases, and 19 bases stayed unmatched. CDR3 bases: TGTGCCAGCAGCCGAGTTAACGAGCTAGCGGGAGGACCTATACACGAGCAGTACGTC. Amino acid sequence: CASSRVNELAGGPIHEQYV.